Following are 22 T cell receptor beta chains from one sample sequenced in a study of blood T cell repertoires in COVID-19. Clones were sequenced by immunoSEQ multiplex PCR, and TCRdb holds only the in-frame ones, with some missing. The table lists roughly 80,000 clones, about 85% of them singletons, with just under 6% in the top ten. Sequencing was done on a sample of peripheral blood. These receptor sequences come from a man aged 60 to 69 with active or convalescent COVID-19.

DNA of the CDR3: TGTGCCAGCAGTTATCCACAGGCTGGAAACACCATATATTTT. This codes for CASSYPQAGNTIYF. The gene calls are TRBV6-5 and TRBJ1-3; weak D call: TRBD1 (5 bases). Trimming left V 3 bases short and J 2 bases short, with 8 bases between. CDR3 length: 14 amino acids. Germline lookup yields CDR1 MNHEY and CDR2 SVGAGI.

The chain is built from TRBV9 and TRBJ2-1; no firm D call. The length of the CDR3 is 15 residues. The germline V gene encodes CDR1 SGDLS and CDR2 YYNGEE. Trimming shortened V by 3 bases and J by 0 bases, and 10 bases separated the two germline ends. Written as DNA, the CDR3 is TGTGCCAGCAGCGCAGATTCTAGCTCCTACAATGAGCAGTTCTTC. Translation gives CASSADSSSYNEQFF.

This rearrangement joins TRBV3-1 (or the pseudogene TRBV3-2) to TRBJ2-5, with D unresolved. The germline gives CDR1 LGHDT, CDR2 YNNKEL (reference sequence). The CDR3 totals 16 residues. Trimming removed 7 bases at V and 1 base at J, with 19 bases between. The chain's CDR3 is CASTSDRSSRQETQYF. CDR3 bases: TGTGCCAGCACGTCGGATAGGAGTTCCCGCCAAGAGACCCAGTACTTC.

The gene calls are TRBV9 and TRBJ2-3; TRBD2 matches 9 bases. CDR1 and CDR2 from the germline V gene are SGDLS and YYNGEE. There are 17 residues in the CDR3. J lost 0 bases, V lost 0 bases, and 5 bases had no gene match. The CDR3 here is CASSVVAGGTSTDTQYF. The CDR3 nucleotides read TGTGCCAGCAGCGTAGTTGCGGGGGGGACTAGCACAGATACGCAGTATTTT.

The chain has TRBV4-3 and TRBJ1-4, with 7 bases lining up with TRBD1. CDR1 LGHNA and CDR2 YSLEER come from the germline V gene. Trimming cost V 1 base and J 0 bases; bases outside gene matches: 5. The CDR3 has 17 residues. In nucleotides, the CDR3 is TGCGCCAGCAGCCAAGCGGAGGGGGCGGCAACTAATGAAAAACTGTTTTTT. Translation gives CASSQAEGAATNEKLFF.

The J gene is TRBJ1-1, the V gene TRBV19, with TRBD1 matching over 9 bases. Germline-derived CDR1 and CDR2 are LNHDA and SQIVND (reference sequence). V lost 2 bases and J lost 6; bases outside the gene matches: 7. There are 15 residues in the CDR3. The CDR3 sequence is CASSIRDRARPEAFF. The CDR3 nucleotides read TGTGCCAGTAGTATAAGGGACAGGGCCCGTCCTGAAGCTTTCTTT.

The rearrangement joins TRBV30 to TRBJ1-4, with a tentative D call TRBD1 (5 bases). The V gene's germline CDR1 is GTSNPN and CDR2 SVGIG (reference sequence). The V gene lost 1 base and the J gene lost 8 bases, with 11 bases spanning the gap. The CDR3 runs to 13 residues. The CDR3 sequence is CAWSGSPGEKLFF. The CDR3 DNA reads TGTGCCTGGAGTGGTTCCCCAGGGGAAAAACTGTTTTTT.

The chain joins TRBV4-1 to TRBJ2-5; 7 nucleotides line up with TRBD2. Germline CDR1 reads MGHRA; CDR2 reads YSYEKL. The CDR3 covers 13 residues. The V and J ends lost 2 bases and 4 bases, in that order; junction bases with no gene match: 1. CDR3 loop: CASSQSGGETQYF. The CDR3 coding sequence is TGCGCCAGCAGCCAATCGGGGGGAGAGACCCAGTACTTC.

V and J are TRBV6-2 or TRBV6-3 and TRBJ2-4; tentatively, D is TRBD1 (5 bases). Deletions cut 6 bases from V and 1 base from J, with 22 bases between. CDR1 and CDR2 (germline): MNHEY, SVGEGT. The CDR3 consists of 18 residues. CDR3 nucleotides: TGTGCCAGCAGCTCCAGGCAGGGCGCTGCCTTGGCCAAAAACATTCAGTACTTC. Its translation is CASSSRQGAALAKNIQYF.

The chain couples TRBV18 to TRBJ1-5; TRBD1 matches 7 bases. The junction had 6 bases not matched to a gene; V was cut back by 3 bases and J by 4 bases. This CDR3 comprises 15 residues. The germline gives CDR1 KGHSH, CDR2 LQKENI. CDR3 coding DNA: TGTGCCAGCTCACCGGGGACAGTCCAAAATCAGCCCCAGCATTTT. It encodes CASSPGTVQNQPQHF.

J is TRBJ2-3 and V is TRBV5-4, with 14 bases that match TRBD2. V gave up 6 bases and J gave up 0 bases; unmatched junction bases: 12. This CDR3 spans 19 amino acids. Germline V gene sequence: CDR1 SGHNT, CDR2 YYREEE (reference sequence). CDR3 loop: CASTDPGLAGDSSTDTQYF. The CDR3 nucleotides read TGTGCCAGCACCGACCCGGGACTAGCGGGGGACTCTAGCACAGATACGCAGTATTTT. Complete variable domain (other parts from reference TRBV5-4 and TRBJ2-3): ETGVTQSPTHLIKTRGQQVTLRCSSQSGHNTVSWYQQALGQGPQFIFQYYREEENGRGNFPPRFSGLQFPNYSSELNVNALELDDSALYLCASTDPGLAGDSSTDTQYFGPGTRLTVL.

V is TRBV4-1 and J is TRBJ1-4; 7 bases align to TRBD1. The germline CDR1 and CDR2 sequences are MGHRA and YSYEKL. This CDR3 contains 15 residues. The V and J ends lost 0 bases and 4 bases, in that order; junction bases with no gene match: 2. In DNA, the CDR3 is TGCGCCAGCAGCCAAGAAGGGACAGTTAATGAAAAACTGTTTTTT. Residues: CASSQEGTVNEKLFF.

This clone showed up just a few times. V usage is TRBV9 and J usage is TRBJ1-6, with a possible D match to TRBD1 (6 bases). CDR1 is SGDLS, CDR2 YYNGEE, per germline. This CDR3 is 14 amino acids long. Between the trimmed V and J ends, which lost 2 bases and 6 bases, there was a span of 9 bases. Here the CDR3 DNA reads TGTGCCAGCAGCGTGGACAGCTTTAATTCACCCCTCCACTTT. Its protein is CASSVDSFNSPLHF.

This clone turned up a few times. The chain combines TRBV4-1 with TRBJ1-2; the D gene is possibly TRBD1 (6 bases). Germline loops: CDR1 MGHRA, CDR2 YSYEKL. The CDR3 is made up of 14 amino acids. The V and J ends lost 3 bases and 2 bases respectively, with 10 bases between them. The CDR3, as DNA: TGCGCCAGCAGCCAGGGGACACGGAACTATGGCTACACCTTC. Translated: CASSQGTRNYGYTF.

The J gene is TRBJ2-5, the V gene TRBV5-1; 12 bases are a match to TRBD2. The CDR3 is 19 amino acids. The junction had 18 bases not matched to a gene; V was cut back by 4 bases and J by 5 bases. CDR1 SGHRS and CDR2 YFSETQ come from the germline V gene. The CDR3 coding sequence is TGCGCCAGCAGCGCAAATACTGGACTAGCGGGGCCGGGTGGGGAGACCCAGTACTTC. Encoded protein: CASSANTGLAGPGGETQYF.

This clone was seen once. The chain recombines TRBV6-5 with TRBJ2-7, with D possibly being TRBD1 (6 bases). Trimming took 6 bases from V and 2 from J, leaving 11 bases between them. Germline CDR1 is MNHEY and CDR2 is SVGAGI. CDR3 length: 13 residues. CDR3 coding DNA: TGTGCCAGCAGAGCCGGGACACCCTACGAGCAGTACTTC. This codes for CASRAGTPYEQYF.

The genes are TRBV19 and TRBJ2-3; weak D call: TRBD1 (8 bases). The germline V gene encodes CDR1 LNHDA and CDR2 SQIVND (reference sequence). The CDR3 runs to 13 residues. V was trimmed by 8 bases and J by 3 bases, leaving 12 bases between them. CDR3 protein: CASDRGGTDTQYF. The CDR3 DNA is TGTGCCAGTGACAGGGGAGGGACAGATACGCAGTATTTT.

V and J are TRBV5-4 and TRBJ2-1, with 13 bases aligning to TRBD2. The V segment lost 4 bases and the J segment 9 bases; nucleotides outside the gene matches: 10. CDR1 and CDR2 from the germline V gene are SGHNT and YYREEE (reference sequence). This CDR3 is 16 amino acids long. The CDR3 loop reads CASSPGTSGVGSEQFF. DNA of the CDR3: TGTGCCAGCAGCCCGGGGACTAGCGGGGTGGGTAGTGAGCAGTTCTTC.

The DNA of the CDR3 is TGCGCCAGCAGCCAAGATCTTTTCGGGTTAAGCTCCTATAATTCACCCCTCCACTTT. Encoded protein: CASSQDLFGLSSYNSPLHF. The V gene is TRBV4-1, the J gene TRBJ1-6; D remains ambiguous. Trimming pared 0 bases from V and 0 bases from J, leaving 15 bases between. Germline V gene lookup returns CDR1 MGHRA and CDR2 YSYEKL. The CDR3 covers 19 residues.

V and J are TRBV5-1 and TRBJ1-6; D unresolved. CDR3 length: 16 amino acids. CDR1 SGHRS and CDR2 YFSETQ come from the germline V gene. The V and J ends lost 0 bases and 8 bases respectively, with 15 bases between them. The CDR3: CASSLEARARDSPLHF. The CDR3 DNA is TGCGCCAGCAGCTTGGAAGCCCGCGCCCGGGATTCACCCCTCCACTTT.

The V and J genes are TRBV19 and TRBJ2-1; TRBD1 matches at 8 bases. Germline values: CDR1 LNHDA, CDR2 SQIVND (reference sequence). The CDR3 extends over 14 amino acids. Losses at the gene ends were 6 bases for V and 6 bases for J; bases not matched to a gene: 7. The CDR3 is CASRNPGTGNEQFF. The CDR3 nucleotides read TGTGCCAGTAGAAATCCCGGGACAGGCAATGAGCAGTTCTTC.

V is TRBV10-3 and J is TRBJ1-4; D perhaps matches TRBD1 (5 bases). V dropped 3 bases and J dropped 4 bases, with 12 bases sitting between them. There are 15 residues in the CDR3. CDR1 is ENHRY and CDR2 is SYGVKD in the germline V gene. CDR3 DNA: TGTGCCATCAGTGAAACGGGAGGGGATAATGAAAAACTGTTTTTT. This gives the protein CAISETGGDNEKLFF.